This T cell receptor beta chain is drawn from a study of cytomegalovirus exposure and HLA in healthy donors. The CDR3 extends over 14 amino acids. The germline V gene encodes CDR1 SGHNT and CDR2 YENEEA. The V and J ends lost 2 bases and 0 bases respectively, with 8 bases between them. Use of 60 Vbeta and 13 Jbeta primers characterized the PCR. The authors' processing: In a later analysis, the count reached about 82 million unique TCR beta chains, with about 9.9 million shared. The repertoire was sequenced with immunoSEQ multiplex PCR; TCRdb's copy has only in-frame clones and lacks some. The DNA was the basis for D and trimming; V, J and clone size are from that table. The table shows some 71,000 clones, with roughly four fifths occurring only once. This clone was detected only a few times. The antigen remains undetermined. Study-wide findings and caveats: Three CMV-associated chains proved CMV antigen-specific in vitro.

Source material: PBMCs. The receptor's source is a woman in her twenties or thirties in good health and CMV-seropositive. The chain is built from TRBV11-3 and TRBJ2-7; no clear D. CDR3: CASSLRVDSYEQYF. The CDR3 coding sequence is TGTGCCAGCAGCTTACGGGTCGACTCCTACGAGCAGTACTTC.